The T cell receptor beta chain described here comes from a study of radiotherapy plus CTLA-4 blockade in lung cancer. Study-wide points: Interferon-beta and early blood T cell clone dynamics reportedly predicted response best. Subsequent to radiotherapy plus ipilimumab, tumor-derived TCR clones underwent expansion in blood.

A word on this clone: Its matching antigen is unknown.

CDR3 size: 14 residues. V lost 5 bases and J 0 bases, leaving 7 bases between the germline ends. The germline CDR1 and CDR2 sequences are MRHNA and SNTAGT. The assay was immunoSEQ multiplex PCR, and TCRdb's table has in-frame clones only and misses some. The sample contains about 85,000 clones, approximately 86% of which appear only once. The source material was peripheral blood, sampled from a patient treated with radiotherapy plus ipilimumab. The chain links TRBV6-4 to TRBJ2-2; D is undetermined. This sequence was found in a human donor with non-small cell lung cancer who had a partial response to radiotherapy plus ipilimumab. The CDR3 sequence is CASSPDTNTGELFF. CDR3 in DNA: TGTGCCAGCAGTCCCGACACGAACACCGGGGAGCTGTTTTTT.